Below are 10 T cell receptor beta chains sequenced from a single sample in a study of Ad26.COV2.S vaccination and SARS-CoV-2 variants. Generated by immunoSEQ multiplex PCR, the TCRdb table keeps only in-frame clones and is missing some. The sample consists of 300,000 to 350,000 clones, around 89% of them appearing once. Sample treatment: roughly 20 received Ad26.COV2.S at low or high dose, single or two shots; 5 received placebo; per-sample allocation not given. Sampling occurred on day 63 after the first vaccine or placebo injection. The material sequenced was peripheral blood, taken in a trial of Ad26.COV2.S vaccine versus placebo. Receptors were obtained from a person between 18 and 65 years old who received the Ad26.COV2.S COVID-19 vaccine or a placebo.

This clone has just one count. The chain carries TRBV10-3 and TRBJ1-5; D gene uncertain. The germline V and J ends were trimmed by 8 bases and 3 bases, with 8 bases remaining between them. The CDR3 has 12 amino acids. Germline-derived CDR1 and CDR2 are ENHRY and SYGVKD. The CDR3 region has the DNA TGTGCCATCGGCAGGTCCAATCAGCCCCAGCATTTT. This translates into CAIGRSNQPQHF.

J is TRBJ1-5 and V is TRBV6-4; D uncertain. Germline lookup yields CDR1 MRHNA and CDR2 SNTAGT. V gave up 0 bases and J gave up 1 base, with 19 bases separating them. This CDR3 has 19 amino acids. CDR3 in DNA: TGTGCCAGCAGTGACTCAAGTTTCCGGGCAGCCCAAAGCAATCAGCCCCAGCATTTT. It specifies CASSDSSFRAAQSNQPQHF.

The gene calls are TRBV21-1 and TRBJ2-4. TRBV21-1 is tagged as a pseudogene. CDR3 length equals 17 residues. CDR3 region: CASRNLYMLLAKNIQYF. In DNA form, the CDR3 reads TGTGCCAGCAGGAACCTCTACATGTTATTAGCCAAAAACATTCAGTACTTC.

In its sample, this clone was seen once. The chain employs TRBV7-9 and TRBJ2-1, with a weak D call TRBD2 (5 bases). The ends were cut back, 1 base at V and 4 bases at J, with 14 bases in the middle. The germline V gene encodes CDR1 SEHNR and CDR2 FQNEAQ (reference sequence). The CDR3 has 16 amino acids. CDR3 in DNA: TGTGCCAGCAGCTTAGGAGGGAATATTGGATACAATGAGCAGTTCTTC. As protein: CASSLGGNIGYNEQFF.

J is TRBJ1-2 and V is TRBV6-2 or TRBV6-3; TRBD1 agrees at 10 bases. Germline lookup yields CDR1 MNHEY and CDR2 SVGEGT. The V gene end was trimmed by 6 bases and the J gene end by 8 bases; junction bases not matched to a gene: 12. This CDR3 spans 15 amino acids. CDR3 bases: TGTGCCAGCAGCGCGACAGGGGGCCGGAGAGAAGGCTACACCTTC. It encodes CASSATGGRREGYTF.

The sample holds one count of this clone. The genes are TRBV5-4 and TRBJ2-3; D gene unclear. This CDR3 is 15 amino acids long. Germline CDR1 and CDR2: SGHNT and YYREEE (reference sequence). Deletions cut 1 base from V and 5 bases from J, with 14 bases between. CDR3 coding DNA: TGTGCCAGCAGCTTGAATGGGTTGTCTAAAGATACGCAGTATTTT. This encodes CASSLNGLSKDTQYF.

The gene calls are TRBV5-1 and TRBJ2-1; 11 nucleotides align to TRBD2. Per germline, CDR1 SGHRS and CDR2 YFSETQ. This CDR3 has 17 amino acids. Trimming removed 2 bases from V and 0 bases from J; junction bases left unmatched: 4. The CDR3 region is CASSFRLAGSSYNEQFF. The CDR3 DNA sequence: TGCGCCAGCAGCTTTCGACTAGCGGGGAGCTCCTACAATGAGCAGTTCTTC.

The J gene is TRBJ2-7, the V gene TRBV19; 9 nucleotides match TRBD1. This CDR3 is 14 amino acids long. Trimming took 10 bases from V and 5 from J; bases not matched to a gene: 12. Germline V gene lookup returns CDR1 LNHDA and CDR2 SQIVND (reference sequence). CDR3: CATTPGQGYHEQYF. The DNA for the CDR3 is TGTGCCACAACTCCGGGACAGGGATACCACGAGCAGTACTTC.

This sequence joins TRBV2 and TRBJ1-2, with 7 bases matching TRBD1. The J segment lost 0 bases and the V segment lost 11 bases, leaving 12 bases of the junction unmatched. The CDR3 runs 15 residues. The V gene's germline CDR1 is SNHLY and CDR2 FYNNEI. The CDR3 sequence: CAVPGQLRANYGYTF. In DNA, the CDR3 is TGTGCCGTACCGGGACAGCTTAGAGCTAACTATGGCTACACCTTC.

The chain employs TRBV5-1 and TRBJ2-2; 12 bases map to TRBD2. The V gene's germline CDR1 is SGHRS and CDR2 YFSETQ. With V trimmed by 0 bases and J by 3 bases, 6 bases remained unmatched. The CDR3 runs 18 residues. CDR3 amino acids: CASSLESLAGGDTGELFF. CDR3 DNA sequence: TGCGCCAGCAGCTTGGAGTCCCTAGCGGGAGGGGACACCGGGGAGCTGTTTTTT.